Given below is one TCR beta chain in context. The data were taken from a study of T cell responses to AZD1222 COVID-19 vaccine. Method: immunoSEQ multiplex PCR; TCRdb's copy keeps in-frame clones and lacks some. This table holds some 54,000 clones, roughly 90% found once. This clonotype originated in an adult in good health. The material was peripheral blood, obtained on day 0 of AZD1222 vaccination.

CDR3 in amino acids: CASSKARGQVTYGYTF. The CDR3 DNA sequence: TGTGCCAGCAGCAAAGCGAGGGGACAGGTGACCTATGGCTACACCTTC. This chain links TRBV21-1 with TRBJ1-2; the D call TRBD1 from the table was never checked on the DNA. TRBV21-1 is deemed a pseudogene. The CDR3 sequence is 16 residues long.